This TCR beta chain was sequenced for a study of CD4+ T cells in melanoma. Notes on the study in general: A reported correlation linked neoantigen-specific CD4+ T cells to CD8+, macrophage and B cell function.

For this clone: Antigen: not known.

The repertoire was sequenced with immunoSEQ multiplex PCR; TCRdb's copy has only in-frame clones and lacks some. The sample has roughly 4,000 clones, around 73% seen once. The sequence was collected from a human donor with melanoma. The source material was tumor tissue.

CDR3 nucleotides: TGTGCCAGTATTCAGGGGCCCCAAGAGACCCAGTACTTC. It specifies CASIQGPQETQYF. V usage is TRBV19 and J usage is TRBJ2-5; tentatively, D is TRBD1 (6 bases). Germline CDR1 LNHDA, CDR2 SQIVND (reference sequence). V lost 7 bases to trimming and J lost 1 base, with 10 bases between them. CDR3 size: 13 residues. Full variable domain (missing parts from reference TRBV19 and TRBJ2-5): DGGITQSPKYLFRKEGQNVTLSCEQNLNHDAMYWYRQDPGQGLRLIYYSQIVNDFQKGDIAEGYSVSREKKESFPLTVTSAQKNPTAFYLCASIQGPQETQYFGPGTRLLVL.